Shown below are 23 T cell receptor beta chains from a single sample sequenced in a study of PD-L1 blockade in urothelial cancer. Produced via immunoSEQ multiplex PCR; TCRdb's table is partial and in-frame only. The sample includes approximately 41,000 clones, around 81% of them seen just once. Documented time point: pretreatment peripheral blood. Material: PBMCs, obtained around atezolizumab (anti-PD-L1) treatment. Receptor source: an elderly man with urothelial cancer.

On this clone: This sample also contains other DNA sequences that code for the same CDR3. The V and J genes are TRBV25-1 and TRBJ2-7; 8 bases agree with TRBD1. CDR1 is MGHDK and CDR2 is SYGVNS in the germline V gene. V gave up 3 bases and J gave up 3 bases; unmatched junction bases: 4. CDR3 size: 14 residues. The CDR3 is CASSDRQGRYEQYF. The DNA of the CDR3 is TGTGCCAGCAGTGATCGACAGGGGCGCTACGAGCAGTACTTC.

V gene TRBV11-2 combines with J gene TRBJ2-1; 14 bases line up with TRBD2. Looked up from germline, CDR1 is SGHAT and CDR2 is FQNNGV. V gave up 5 bases and J gave up 5 bases; unmatched junction bases: 8. The CDR3 is 17 residues long. CDR3 in amino acids: CASSAGTSGREDNEQFF. The CDR3, as DNA: TGTGCCAGCAGCGCCGGGACTAGCGGGAGAGAAGACAATGAGCAGTTCTTC.

This clone came up a few times. V gene TRBV27 combines with J gene TRBJ1-2, with D tentatively TRBD1 (6 bases). The CDR3 length is 13 residues. Germline V gene data show CDR1 as MNHEY and CDR2 as SMNVEV (reference sequence). The V gene lost 2 bases and the J gene lost 7 bases, with 11 bases spanning the gap. The CDR3 sequence is CASSLRGSGGYTF. Here the CDR3 DNA reads TGTGCCAGCAGTTTAAGGGGGAGCGGTGGCTACACCTTC.

This sequence joins TRBV4-1 and TRBJ2-4; D possibly corresponds to TRBD2 (5 bases). Germline V gene data show CDR1 as MGHRA and CDR2 as YSYEKL. The CDR3 length is 16 residues. V gave up 4 bases and J gave up 5 bases, with 18 bases separating them. The CDR3: CASSPPSSGIQNIQYF. The DNA of the CDR3 is TGCGCCAGCAGCCCACCTTCGTCCGGGATCCAAAACATTCAGTACTTC.

The V gene is TRBV18, the J gene TRBJ2-3; D possibly corresponds to TRBD2 (5 bases). Germline V CDR1 and CDR2: KGHSH, LQKENI. The CDR3 contains 14 residues. V lost 7 bases and J lost 0, with 11 bases in between. CDR3 DNA: TGTGCCAGCTATCGTGGGAGCAGCACAGATACGCAGTATTTT. As protein: CASYRGSSTDTQYF.

CDR3 nucleotides: TGTGCCAGCAGCTGGGGGCGGGGGGAGCAGTTCTTC. Its protein is CASSWGRGEQFF. The chain recombines TRBV11-1 with TRBJ2-1, with D maybe TRBD2 (7 bases). V was pared by 4 bases and J by 10 bases, with 11 bases between. This CDR3 is built from 12 residues. The V gene's germline CDR1 is SGHAT and CDR2 FQDESV (reference sequence).

This clone was seen once. An end of the junction does not agree with germline; a read error may underlie this. The CDR3 nucleotides are TGTGCCTGCAGTCCGGGACAGGGCTATGGCTACACCTTC. Encoded protein: CACSPGQGYGYTF. V is TRBV14 and J is TRBJ1-2, with 9 bases matching TRBD1. Germline V gene lookup returns CDR1 SGHDN and CDR2 FVKESK. The CDR3 covers 13 residues.

This rearrangement joins TRBV19 to TRBJ2-5; 11 nucleotides line up with TRBD2. The germline V gene has CDR1 LNHDA and CDR2 SQIVND (reference sequence). The CDR3 runs to 19 residues. V shed 5 bases and J 4 bases; nucleotides not matched to a gene: 18. In nucleotides, the CDR3 is TGTGCCAGTAGTGCCTACTTCCCCCTCACTAGCGGGAGAAGAGAGACCCAGTACTTC. Its protein is CASSAYFPLTSGRRETQYF.

V is TRBV28 and J is TRBJ2-1, with D possibly TRBD2 on 7 matching bases. Germline V CDR1 and CDR2: MDHEN, SYDVKM. The CDR3 contains 13 residues. The V and J ends lost 7 bases and 9 bases respectively, with 16 bases between them. This CDR3 is CASTPPGGTEQFF. CDR3 bases: TGTGCCAGCACCCCCCCGGGGGGCACTGAGCAGTTCTTC.

The rearrangement joins TRBV30 to TRBJ1-4, with unresolved D. From germline, CDR1 is GTSNPN and CDR2 SVGIG (reference sequence). V was shortened by 0 bases and J by 3 bases, with 5 bases between the two germline ends. CDR3 length: 13 residues. Here the CDR3 DNA reads TGTGCCTGGAGTGTGGCAGCTAATGAAAAACTGTTTTTT. Its protein is CAWSVAANEKLFF.

The rearrangement uses TRBV7-6 and TRBJ2-1; 8 nucleotides match TRBD1. Trimming removed 4 bases from V and 8 bases from J; junction bases left unmatched: 10. Per germline, CDR1 SGHVS and CDR2 FNYEAQ. This CDR3 has 15 residues. The CDR3 protein is CASSSGPEQGDEQFF. In DNA, the CDR3 is TGTGCCAGCAGCTCGGGCCCCGAACAGGGGGATGAGCAGTTCTTC.

The rearrangement joins TRBV5-6 to TRBJ2-7, with D possibly matching TRBD1 (6 bases). Trimming took 5 bases from V and 6 from J, leaving 12 bases between them. The CDR3 runs to 12 residues. Germline V gene sequence: CDR1 SGHDT, CDR2 YYEEEE. CDR3 coding DNA: TGTGCCAGCAGGCGAACAGGGCTCGAGCAGTACTTC. Its translation is CASRRTGLEQYF. Supplemented by reference TRBV5-6 and TRBJ2-7, the full variable domain reads DAGVTQSPTHLIKTRGQQVTLRCSPKSGHDTVSWYQQALGQGPQFIFQYYEEEERQRGNFPDRFSGHQFPNYSSELNVNALLLGDSALYLCASRRTGLEQYFGPGTRLTVT.

This clone was seen only a few times. The V gene is TRBV18, the J gene TRBJ1-1; D gene ambiguous. Per germline, CDR1 KGHSH and CDR2 LQKENI. Trimming took off 6 bases at V and 1 base at J, with 12 bases between the two ends. This CDR3 has 14 amino acids. CDR3 DNA sequence: TGTGCCAGCTCCGGTAACAGTCCGAACACTGAAGCTTTCTTT. Translation gives CASSGNSPNTEAFF.

This chain joins TRBV18 and TRBJ1-1; D is possibly TRBD1 (6 bases). Looked up from germline, CDR1 is KGHSH and CDR2 is LQKENI. The CDR3 spans 15 residues. Trimming pared 6 bases from V and 1 base from J, leaving 15 bases between. CDR3 in amino acids: CASSPQGFQNTEAFF. The CDR3, as DNA: TGTGCCAGCTCCCCCCAGGGGTTTCAGAACACTGAAGCTTTCTTT.

The genes are TRBV28 and TRBJ2-7; D remains ambiguous. The CDR3 runs to 14 residues. Germline V gene sequence: CDR1 MDHEN, CDR2 SYDVKM. Trimming shortened V by 5 bases and J by 0 bases, and 11 bases separated the two germline ends. As DNA, the CDR3 is TGTGCCAGCAGTCCCAATCCCCCCTCCTACGAGCAGTACTTC. Amino acid sequence: CASSPNPPSYEQYF.

The chain employs TRBV5-1 and TRBJ1-2, with a possible D match to TRBD1 (5 bases). The CDR3 covers 16 residues. Trimming removed 4 bases at V and 0 bases at J, with 16 bases between. CDR1 is SGHRS and CDR2 is YFSETQ in the germline V gene. DNA of the CDR3: TGCGCCAGCAGCATAACAGCAGGGCCCACTAACTATGGCTACACCTTC. Protein: CASSITAGPTNYGYTF.

J is TRBJ2-7 and V is TRBV7-8; 10 positions match TRBD2. V lost 3 bases, J lost 3 bases, and 14 bases stayed unmatched. The V gene's germline CDR1 is SGHVS and CDR2 FQNEAQ. The CDR3 totals 18 residues. As DNA, the CDR3 is TGTGCCAGCAGCTTTACAAACAGAAGGACTAGCGGAATCTACGAGCAGTACTTC. Translation: CASSFTNRRTSGIYEQYF.

The genes are TRBV18 and TRBJ1-2; TRBD1 is a possible D gene (6 bases). From germline, CDR1 is KGHSH and CDR2 LQKENI. The CDR3 has 15 amino acids. Trimming shortened V by 3 bases and J by 4 bases, and 15 bases separated the two germline ends. DNA for the CDR3: TGTGCCAGCTCACCCCAGGGGCAGGGGATCTATGGCTACACCTTC. Translation gives CASSPQGQGIYGYTF.

V usage is TRBV5-1 and J usage is TRBJ2-1, with 8 bases aligning to TRBD2. Germline loops: CDR1 SGHRS, CDR2 YFSETQ. J gave up 5 bases and V 0 bases, and 4 bases lay outside the gene matches. The CDR3 extends over 15 amino acids. CDR3 in DNA: TGCGCCAGCAGCTTGGTGCTAGCGGGTAACAATGAGCAGTTCTTC. This sequence encodes CASSLVLAGNNEQFF.

This chain links TRBV5-1 with TRBJ2-7; 14 bases map to TRBD2. Trimming cost V 4 bases and J 8 bases; bases outside gene matches: 11. The germline CDR1 and CDR2 sequences are SGHRS and YFSETQ. The CDR3 is 16 amino acids. CDR3 bases: TGCGCCAGCAGCCCCCAAGCGGGACTAGCGGGAGCCAAGCAGTACTTC. Residues: CASSPQAGLAGAKQYF.

This clone was seen a single time. The chain joins TRBV5-1 to TRBJ2-2, with TRBD1 matching 10 bases. Germline-derived CDR1 and CDR2 are SGHRS and YFSETQ. The CDR3 spans 15 residues. The V segment lost 5 bases and the J segment 4 bases; nucleotides outside the gene matches: 5. The CDR3 bases are TGCGCCAGCAGGCGGACAGGGGGGATCACCGGGGAGCTGTTTTTT. Protein sequence: CASRRTGGITGELFF.

This clone was seen only a few times. The DNA of the CDR3 is TGTGCCAGCAGCCTCTACCACACAGATACGCAGTATTTT. It yields the protein CASSLYHTDTQYF. The chain recombines TRBV11-2 with TRBJ2-3; D is undetermined. Per the germline V gene, CDR1 is SGHAT and CDR2 is FQNNGV. With 5 bases removed from V and 2 bases from J, the gap between germline ends came to 8 bases. This CDR3 comprises 13 residues.

This chain connects TRBV10-3 to TRBJ2-1; TRBD2 matches at 8 bases. The J segment lost 8 bases and the V segment lost 6 bases, leaving 0 bases of the junction unmatched. Looked up from germline, CDR1 is ENHRY and CDR2 is SYGVKD. CDR3 length equals 11 residues. This CDR3 reads CAISGRDEQFF. CDR3 sequence (DNA): TGTGCCATCAGCGGGAGGGATGAGCAGTTCTTC.